The source of this TCR beta chain is a study of T cell changes during pregnancy in multiple sclerosis. Trimming pared 5 bases from V and 1 base from J, leaving 8 bases between. The germline gives CDR1 SGHAT, CDR2 FQNNGV. The CDR3 consists of 13 residues. Repertoires were generated with immunoSEQ multiplex PCR, while TCRdb's copy carries only in-frame clones and drops some. The sample holds some 38,000 clones; 88% are singletons and the top ten take around 7%. The sequence was obtained from a female donor with multiple sclerosis, enrolled in a pregnancy study. Sample: CD8+ T cells from peripheral blood mononuclear cells, taken in the third trimester of pregnancy. The chain links TRBV11-2 to TRBJ1-1; no reliable D call. The CDR3 region has the DNA TGTGCCAGCAGCCACGGAGCGAACACTGAAGCTTTCTTT. It translates to CASSHGANTEAFF.